Detailed here is one T cell receptor beta chain. The antigen remains unidentified. With 5 bases clipped from V and 3 bases from J, the junction kept 4 bases outside the gene matches. This CDR3 contains 15 residues. The germline gives CDR1 MNHNS, CDR2 SASEGT. The data stem from a study of shared clonotypes between healthy human individuals. Some clones are missing from TCRdb's copy, which holds only in-frame ones; the method was immunoSEQ multiplex PCR. The table has 950,000 to 1,300,000 clones, about 77% seen once. Study results and limitations: Non-shared clonotypes were found to have lower generation probabilities than the clonotypes that were shared by all four of the sorted-subset donors. With a few donors compared, 4% to 5.5% of naive CD4 clonotypes were shared.

What was sequenced was memory CD4+ T cells sorted from blood. Subset reported: CD45RA-negative fraction. The source is a man aged 18 to 29 in good health. The chain links TRBV6-1 to TRBJ2-3, with 11 bases aligning to TRBD2. CDR3 nucleotides: TGTGCCAGCAGTACACTAGCGGGGGTGACAGATACGCAGTATTTT. This sequence encodes CASSTLAGVTDTQYF.